This is a list of T cell receptor beta chains from one sample in a study of TIL therapy for anti-PD-1-resistant metastatic lung cancer. The table came from immunoSEQ multiplex PCR; TCRdb's copy has only in-frame clones and leaves some out. This sample has some 60,000 clones, with around 79% found just once. This material consisted of blood, taken at baseline. These receptors were taken from a person aged 25 to 85 with non-small cell lung cancer. CDR3s include the opening cysteine and the closing phenylalanine or tryptophan. The D gene is left open where the match is weak. Clone size, where shown, is once, few, many, or a class for clones that have expanded.

J | V | D | size | DNA | CDR3
TRBJ2-5 | TRBV15 | . | . | TGTGCCACCAGCAGAGATGAGGGGGGGACCCAGTACTTC | CATSRDEGGTQYF
TRBJ1-1 | TRBV5-4 | . | once | TGTGCCAGCAGCTTCGTCGATGAAGCTTTCTTT | CASSFVDEAFF
TRBJ2-7 | TRBV19 | . | few | TGTGCCAGTAGTTTATACAGCGGGACACTAGAGTACGAGCAGTACTTC | CASSLYSGTLEYEQYF
TRBJ2-3 | TRBV11-3 | TRBD1 | few | TGTGCCAGCAGCTTCGACAGGGGACGCACAGATACGCAGTATTTT | CASSFDRGRTDTQYF
TRBJ2-5 | TRBV5-1 | . | . | TGCGCCAGCAGCCACCAGGGTTCCCAAGAGACCCAGTACTTC | CASSHQGSQETQYF
TRBJ2-3 | TRBV4-3 | . | . | TGCGCCAGCAGCCGAGGGGGAACAGACACAGATACGCAGTATTTT | CASSRGGTDTDTQYF
TRBJ2-1 | TRBV2 | . | once | TGTGCCAGCACCGGCGGGCTAGCTTTTCACAATGAGCAGTTCTTC | CASTGGLAFHNEQFF
TRBJ1-5 | TRBV7-2 | TRBD1 | . | TGTGCCAGCAGCTCTCGACAGGGAGGGTCCAATCAGCCCCAGCATTTT | CASSSRQGGSNQPQHF
TRBJ1-1 | TRBV28 | . | . | TGTGCCAGCAGTCTCCCCAGTAGCAGAGCTTTCTTT | CASSLPSSRAFF
TRBJ1-3 | TRBV18 | . | few | TGTGCCAGCTCACCTATGGGGGACTCTGGAAACACCATATATTTT | CASSPMGDSGNTIYF
TRBJ2-6 | TRBV7-2 | . | . | TGTGCCAGCAGCTGGGACATATCTGGGGCCAACGTCCTGACTTTC | CASSWDISGANVLTF
TRBJ1-1 | TRBV15 | . | few | TGTGCCACCAGCAGAGTCCAGGACTGGGGAACTGAAGCTTTCTTT | CATSRVQDWGTEAFF
TRBJ2-3 | TRBV6-1 | TRBD1 | once | TGTGCCAGCAGCTCAGGGGGTGACACAGATACGCAGTATTTT | CASSSGGDTDTQYF
TRBJ2-1 | TRBV7-9 | . | . | TGTGCCAGCAGCTCCATGTTTGAGCAGTTCTTC | CASSSMFEQFF
TRBJ2-2 | TRBV30 | . | . | TGTGCCTGGAGCCCTCCCCCTAGGGCCTGGGTCACCGGGGAGCTGTTTTTT | CAWSPPPRAWVTGELFF